A selection of T cell receptor beta chains follows, all from one sample in a study of T cells in Graves' hyperthyroidism and ophthalmopathy. In TCRdb, the multiplex PCR reads were re-called with MiXCR into one record per CDR3 protein. In the table there are approximately 480,000 distinct CDR3 sequences, about 20% of which are singletons. Material: blood. These receptors were taken from a man aged 18 to 29 with Graves' hyperthyroidism. The CDR3 runs from the conserved cysteine through the conserved F or W. Fields, in order: CDR3 protein, D gene, V gene, J gene. The D gene is left open where the match is weak.

CASSPGRIPGYTF,.,TRBV7-2,TRBJ1-2
CASSSRQGNGYTF,.,TRBV12-3/TRBV12-4,TRBJ1-2
CASRLGRYQETQYF,.,TRBV11-1,TRBJ2-5
CASSYSGRNTEAFF,.,TRBV6-5,TRBJ1-1
CASRAGTQQETQYF,.,TRBV6-1,TRBJ2-5
CASSLRGGQTHEQYF,TRBD2,TRBV7-9,TRBJ2-7
CASGQTSPGAQGAYF,.,TRBV2,TRBJ2-7
CASSQLAEAFF,.,TRBV3-1,TRBJ1-1
CASSIGLGNQPQHF,.,TRBV6-1,TRBJ1-5
CASSLTSGGSYEQYF,TRBD2,TRBV12-3/TRBV12-4,TRBJ2-7
CSVLRQGMTEAFF,TRBD1,TRBV29-1,TRBJ1-1
CSVEDRVLTQYF,TRBD1,TRBV29-1,TRBJ2-5
CASSWGSPTSSYEQYF,.,TRBV5-5,TRBJ2-7
CASSESRRRRTDTQYF,.,TRBV6-1,TRBJ2-3
CASSRIKLPSWNEQYF,.,TRBV5-1,TRBJ2-7
CSAPLRGRTYEQYF,TRBD1,TRBV20-1,TRBJ2-7
CASSQDPRVTSEAFF,.,TRBV14,TRBJ1-1
CSVGGSGLAFF,.,TRBV29-1,TRBJ1-1
CASSPEGRGTEAFF,TRBD1,TRBV5-1,TRBJ1-1
CATGGDLNTEAFF,.,TRBV12-3/TRBV12-4,TRBJ1-1
CASSLWGRDQPQHF,.,TRBV28,TRBJ1-5
CASRETGRSPYEQYF,TRBD1,TRBV28,TRBJ2-7